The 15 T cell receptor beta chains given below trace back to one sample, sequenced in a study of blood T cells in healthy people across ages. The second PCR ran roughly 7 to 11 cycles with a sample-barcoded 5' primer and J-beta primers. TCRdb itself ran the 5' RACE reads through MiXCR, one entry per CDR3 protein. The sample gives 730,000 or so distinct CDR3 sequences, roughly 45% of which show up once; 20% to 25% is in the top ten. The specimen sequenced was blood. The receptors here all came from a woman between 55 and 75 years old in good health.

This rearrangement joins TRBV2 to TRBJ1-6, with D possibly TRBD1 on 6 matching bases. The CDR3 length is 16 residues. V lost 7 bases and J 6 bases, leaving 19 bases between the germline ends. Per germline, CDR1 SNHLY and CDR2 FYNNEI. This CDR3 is CASMRDRTVTNSPLHF. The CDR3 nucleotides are TGTGCCAGCATGAGAGATAGGACAGTGACTAATTCACCCCTCCACTTT.

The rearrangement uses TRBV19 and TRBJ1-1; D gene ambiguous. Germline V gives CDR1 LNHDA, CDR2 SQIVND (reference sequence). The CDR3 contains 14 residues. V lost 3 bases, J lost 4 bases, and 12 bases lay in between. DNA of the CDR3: TGTGCCAGTAGTATGGTGGGGAGGAGCACTGAAGCTTTCTTT. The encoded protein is CASSMVGRSTEAFF.

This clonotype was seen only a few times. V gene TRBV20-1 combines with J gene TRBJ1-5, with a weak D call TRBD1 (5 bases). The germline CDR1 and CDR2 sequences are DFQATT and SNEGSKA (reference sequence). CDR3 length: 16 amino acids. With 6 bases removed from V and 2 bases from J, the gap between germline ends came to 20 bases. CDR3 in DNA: TGCAGTGCCCCGATTGGGACCTCGGACGGCAATCAGCCCCAGCATTTT. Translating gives CSAPIGTSDGNQPQHF.

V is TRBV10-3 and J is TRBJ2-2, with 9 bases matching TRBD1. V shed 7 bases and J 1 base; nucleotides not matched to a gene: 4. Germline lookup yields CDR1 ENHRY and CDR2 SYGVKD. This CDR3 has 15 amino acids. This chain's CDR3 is CAINPTGGNTGELFF. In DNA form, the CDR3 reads TGTGCCATCAATCCGACAGGGGGGAACACCGGGGAGCTGTTTTTT.

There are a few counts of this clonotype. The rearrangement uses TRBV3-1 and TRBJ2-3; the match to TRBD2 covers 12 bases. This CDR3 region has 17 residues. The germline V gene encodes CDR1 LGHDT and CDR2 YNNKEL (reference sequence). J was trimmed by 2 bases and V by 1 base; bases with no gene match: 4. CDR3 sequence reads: CASSQATSGGPTDTQYF. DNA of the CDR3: TGTGCCAGCAGCCAAGCGACTAGCGGGGGACCCACAGATACGCAGTATTTT.

DNA for the CDR3: TGTGCCAGCAGCTTAGGGACTAGCGGGGCCTACAATGAGCAGTTCTTC. Its translation is CASSLGTSGAYNEQFF. The chain links TRBV13 to TRBJ2-1, with TRBD2 matching 11 bases. In germline, CDR1 is PRHDT, CDR2 FYEKMQ (reference sequence). The CDR3 spans 16 residues. The trim removed 0 bases at V and 2 bases at J, leaving 0 bases unmatched.

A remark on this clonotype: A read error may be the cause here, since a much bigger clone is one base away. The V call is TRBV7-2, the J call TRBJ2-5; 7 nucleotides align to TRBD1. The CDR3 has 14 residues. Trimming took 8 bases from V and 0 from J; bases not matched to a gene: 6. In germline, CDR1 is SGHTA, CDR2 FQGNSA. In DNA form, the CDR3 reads TGTGCCAGCGGATACGACAGGGACCAAGAGACCCAGTACTTC. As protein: CASGYDRDQETQYF.

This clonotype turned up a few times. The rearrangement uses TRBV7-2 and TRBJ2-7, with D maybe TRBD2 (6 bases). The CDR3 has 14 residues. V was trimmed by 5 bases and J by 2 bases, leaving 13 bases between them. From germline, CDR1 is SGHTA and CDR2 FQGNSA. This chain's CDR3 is CASSPGDLPYEQYF. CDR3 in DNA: TGTGCCAGCAGCCCTGGGGACTTGCCCTACGAGCAGTACTTC.

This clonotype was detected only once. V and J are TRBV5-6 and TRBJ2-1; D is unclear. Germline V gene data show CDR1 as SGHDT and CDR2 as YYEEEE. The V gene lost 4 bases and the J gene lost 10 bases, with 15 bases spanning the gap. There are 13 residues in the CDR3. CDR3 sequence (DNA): TGTGCCAGCAGCGCGTCCTTCAGTCGCGAGCAGTTCTTC. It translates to CASSASFSREQFF.

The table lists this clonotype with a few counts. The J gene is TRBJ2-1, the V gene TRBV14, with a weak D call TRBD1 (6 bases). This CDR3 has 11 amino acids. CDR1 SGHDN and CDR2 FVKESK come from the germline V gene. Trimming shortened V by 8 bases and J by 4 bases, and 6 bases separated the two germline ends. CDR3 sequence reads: CASGQYNEQFF. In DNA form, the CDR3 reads TGTGCCAGCGGACAGTACAATGAGCAGTTCTTC.

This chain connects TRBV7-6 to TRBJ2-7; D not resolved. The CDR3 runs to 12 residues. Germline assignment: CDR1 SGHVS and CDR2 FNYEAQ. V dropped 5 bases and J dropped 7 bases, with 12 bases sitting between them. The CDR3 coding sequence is TGTGCCAGCAGCCCACGAGCTGGGGAGCAGTACTTC. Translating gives CASSPRAGEQYF.

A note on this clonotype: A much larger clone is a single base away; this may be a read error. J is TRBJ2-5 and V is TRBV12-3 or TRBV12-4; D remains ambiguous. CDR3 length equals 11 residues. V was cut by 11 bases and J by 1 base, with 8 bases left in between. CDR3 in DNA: TGTGCCTGCACCTTCCAAGAGACCCAGTACTTC. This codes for CACTFQETQYF.

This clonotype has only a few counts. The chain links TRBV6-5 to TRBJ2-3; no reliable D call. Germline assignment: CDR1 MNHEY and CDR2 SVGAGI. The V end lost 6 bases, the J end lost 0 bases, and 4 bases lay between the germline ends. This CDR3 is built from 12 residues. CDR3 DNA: TGTGCCAGCAGCAAGAGCACAGATACGCAGTATTTT. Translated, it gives CASSKSTDTQYF.

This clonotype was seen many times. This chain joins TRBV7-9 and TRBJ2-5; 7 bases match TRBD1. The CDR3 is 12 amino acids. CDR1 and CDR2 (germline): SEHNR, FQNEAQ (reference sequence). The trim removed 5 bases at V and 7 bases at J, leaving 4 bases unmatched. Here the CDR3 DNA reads TGTGCCAGCAGCCCATCAGGGGGGACCCAGTACTTC. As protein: CASSPSGGTQYF.

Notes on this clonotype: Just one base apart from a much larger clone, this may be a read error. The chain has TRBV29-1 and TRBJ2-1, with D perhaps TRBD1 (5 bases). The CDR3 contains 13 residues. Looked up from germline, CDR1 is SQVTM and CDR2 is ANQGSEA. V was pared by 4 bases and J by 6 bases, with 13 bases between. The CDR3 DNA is TGCAGCGTTGGACAGACTGCCGGCAATGAGCAGTTCTTC. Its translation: CSVGQTAGNEQFF.